This T cell receptor (beta chain) was profiled in a study of blood T cell repertoires in COVID-19. Study details: Donors in the United States, Italy and Spain gave samples during acute or convalescent COVID-19.

In the source study's methods: Nucleated cell number was recorded as an estimate derived from reference gene primer amplification. Data came from immunoSEQ multiplex PCR; TCRdb stores just in-frame clones and leaves some out. V and J calls and clone size are as listed in that table; D and trimming were resolved from the DNA. Of tens of thousands of clones in the sample, over 75% were seen once. CDR3 length equals 18 residues. The V end was cut by 4 bases, the J end by 0 bases, with 16 bases between. CDR1 is MGHRA and CDR2 is YSYEKL in the germline V gene. This clone was seen a handful of times. The specimen was peripheral blood. The rearrangement links TRBV4-1 to TRBJ1-6; no clear D. The sequence came from a man aged 80 or over with active or convalescent COVID-19. The DNA of the CDR3 is TGCGCCAGCAGCCTTCCAGACTCAAAGAGCTCCTATAATTCACCCCTCCACTTT. Protein: CASSLPDSKSSYNSPLHF.